Shown below are 32 T cell receptor beta chains from a single sample sequenced in a study of blood T cells in healthy people across ages. Alongside a J-beta primer mix, a sample-barcoded 5' primer served in a second PCR lasting about 7 to 12 cycles. MiXCR, applied by TCRdb to the 5' RACE reads, yields one record per CDR3 protein. Here the sample spans some 1.6 million distinct CDR3 sequences, 34% being singletons. The sample was blood. The receptors here all came from a woman aged 25-40 years in good health.

V usage is TRBV11-2 and J usage is TRBJ1-2; no definite D call. This CDR3 has 13 residues. V lost 8 bases and J lost 6, with 16 bases in between. Per the germline V gene, CDR1 is SGHAT and CDR2 is FQNNGV. This CDR3 is CASREDGVDGYTF. The CDR3 coding sequence is TGTGCCAGCCGAGAGGACGGAGTTGATGGCTACACCTTC.

This clonotype was picked up a small number of times. The chain combines TRBV3-1 with TRBJ2-3; D gene unclear. The V and J ends lost 0 bases and 0 bases respectively, with 10 bases between them. This CDR3 has 16 amino acids. CDR1 is LGHDT, CDR2 YNNKEL, per germline (reference sequence). The CDR3 here is CASSQDGPTSTDTQYF. DNA of the CDR3: TGTGCCAGCAGCCAAGATGGTCCGACTAGCACAGATACGCAGTATTTT.

The chain is built from TRBV7-7 and TRBJ2-1, with TRBD2 as a possible D gene (5 bases). V was pared by 1 base and J by 7 bases, with 11 bases between. CDR1 and CDR2 from the germline V gene are SSHAT and FNYEAQ (reference sequence). CDR3 size: 14 residues. CDR3 residues: CASSLDGGRNEQFF. CDR3 nucleotides: TGTGCCAGCAGCTTAGACGGAGGCCGAAATGAGCAGTTCTTC.

This chain uses TRBV20-1 with TRBJ2-1, with a weak D call TRBD1 (6 bases). V was shortened by 6 bases and J by 2 bases, with 14 bases between the two germline ends. Germline CDR1 DFQATT, CDR2 SNEGSKA (reference sequence). The CDR3 extends over 14 amino acids. CDR3 DNA sequence: TGCAGTGCCCGAAGGGGGAGCGCCTACAATGAGCAGTTCTTC. This translates into CSARRGSAYNEQFF.

The table lists this clonotype with a few counts. The chain has TRBV5-1 and TRBJ2-1; TRBD2 agrees at 8 bases. Trimming at V came to 6 bases and at J to 7 bases, leaving 12 bases not matched to a gene. The CDR3 runs 15 residues. CDR1 SGHRS and CDR2 YFSETQ come from the germline V gene. In DNA, the CDR3 is TGCGCCAGCAACCCGCTACGCGGCGGGAGGAATGAGCAGTTCTTC. Translating gives CASNPLRGGRNEQFF. The full variable domain, completed using reference TRBV5-1 and TRBJ2-1, is KAGVTQTPRYLIKTRGQQVTLSCSPISGHRSVSWYQQTPGQGLQFLFEYFSETQRNKGNFPGRFSGRQFSNSRSEMNVSTLELGDSALYLCASNPLRGGRNEQFFGPGTRLTVL.

This chain connects TRBV11-2 to TRBJ2-7, with a possible D match to TRBD1 (6 bases). CDR3 length: 15 residues. Per germline, CDR1 SGHAT and CDR2 FQNNGV. Trimming removed 5 bases at V and 3 bases at J, with 17 bases between. CDR3 sequence: CASSPWGPWDYEQYF. As DNA, the CDR3 is TGTGCCAGCAGCCCCTGGGGGCCCTGGGACTACGAGCAGTACTTC.

The J gene is TRBJ1-5, the V gene TRBV20-1; the D gene is possibly TRBD1 (5 bases). The V and J ends lost 7 bases and 6 bases respectively, with 19 bases between them. Germline V gene lookup returns CDR1 DFQATT and CDR2 SNEGSKA (reference sequence). This CDR3 is 14 amino acids long. As DNA, the CDR3 is TGCAGTGGAAGTGGTGAGCAGGGAGGTCAGCCCCAGCATTTT. It yields the protein CSGSGEQGGQPQHF.

The chain employs TRBV4-1 and TRBJ1-2; D not certain. Trimming took 1 base from V and 4 from J, leaving 19 bases between them. Germline loops: CDR1 MGHRA, CDR2 YSYEKL. The CDR3 totals 17 residues. This chain's CDR3 is CASSQVMWSASRYGYTF. CDR3 nucleotides: TGCGCCAGCAGCCAAGTCATGTGGTCAGCCTCTCGCTATGGCTACACCTTC.

CDR3 residues: CATTQGQGNYEQYF. The CDR3 DNA follows: TGTGCCACCACCCAGGGACAGGGCAACTACGAGCAGTACTTC. The chain links TRBV15 to TRBJ2-7; 9 bases are a match to TRBD1. This CDR3 has 14 residues. Germline loops: CDR1 LNHNV, CDR2 YYDKDF (reference sequence). J lost 3 bases, V lost 7 bases, and 7 bases had no gene match.

The J gene is TRBJ2-7, the V gene TRBV29-1; 10 positions agree with TRBD1. V trimming: 5 bases; J trimming: 7 bases; junction bases outside the gene matches: 5. The CDR3 has 12 residues. Germline assignment: CDR1 SQVTM and CDR2 ANQGSEA. The CDR3 DNA reads TGCAGCGTTTATGGACAGGGGGAAGAGCAGTACTTC. It specifies CSVYGQGEEQYF.

Only a few counts were recorded for this clonotype. The CDR3 sequence is CSAGEGLVGVSTGETQYF. CDR3 DNA sequence: TGCAGTGCTGGCGAGGGGCTAGTGGGAGTCTCGACAGGGGAGACCCAGTACTTC. This chain connects TRBV20-1 to TRBJ2-5; 7 bases map to TRBD1. Per germline, CDR1 DFQATT and CDR2 SNEGSKA (reference sequence). CDR3 size: 18 residues. With V trimmed by 5 bases and J by 5 bases, 23 bases remained unmatched.

A few counts support this clonotype. For the CDR3, the DNA is TGTGCCAGCGCAAGTGGGGTCTCCGGGACTGAGCAGTTCTTC. Protein product: CASASGVSGTEQFF. The rearrangement uses TRBV27 and TRBJ2-1; D assignment may be TRBD1 or TRBD2 (5 bases each). The CDR3 extends over 14 amino acids. Germline values: CDR1 MNHEY, CDR2 SMNVEV (reference sequence). With 8 bases removed from V and 9 bases from J, the gap between germline ends came to 20 bases.

J is TRBJ2-3 and V is TRBV2; 9 bases align to TRBD2. V lost 10 bases, J lost 0 bases, and 5 bases stayed unmatched. Germline CDR1 reads SNHLY; CDR2 reads FYNNEI. CDR3 length: 14 residues. The CDR3 bases are TGTGCCATTGCGGGGGGGACCAGCACAGATACGCAGTATTTT. Translated: CAIAGGTSTDTQYF.

V is TRBV4-2 and J is TRBJ2-5; tentative D call: TRBD2 (7 bases). Trimming removed 4 bases from V and 11 bases from J, with 23 bases in between. This CDR3 has 15 residues. From germline, CDR1 is LGHNA and CDR2 YNFKEQ. CDR3 sequence reads: CASSRGGGGTEEQYF. The CDR3 DNA reads TGTGCCAGCAGCCGCGGAGGGGGAGGGACTGAAGAGCAGTACTTC.

The chain carries TRBV5-5 and TRBJ1-1; D remains unclear. Germline CDR1 and CDR2: SGHKS and YYEKEE (reference sequence). V shed 6 bases and J shed 11 bases, with 20 bases lying between them. This CDR3 contains 13 residues. The CDR3 protein is CASKISEGKDAFF. The CDR3 DNA reads as TGTGCCAGCAAAATATCAGAGGGAAAGGATGCTTTCTTT.

This clonotype was detected only a few times. This chain connects TRBV5-5 to TRBJ2-3; perhaps TRBD2 as D (6 bases). Germline loops: CDR1 SGHKS, CDR2 YYEKEE (reference sequence). V lost 1 base and J lost 4, with 16 bases in between. CDR3 length: 16 amino acids. The CDR3 bases are TGTGCCAGCAGCTTGTCGAGTAGCGGCTACGCAGATACGCAGTATTTT. Its protein product is CASSLSSSGYADTQYF.

The V and J genes are TRBV24-1 and TRBJ2-1, with D perhaps matching TRBD1 (6 bases). The CDR3 is 16 amino acids. Between the trimmed V and J ends, which lost 1 base and 0 bases, there was a span of 9 bases. The V gene's germline CDR1 is KGHDR and CDR2 SFDVKD. Here the CDR3 reads CATSDFQGNSYNEQFF. The CDR3 DNA reads TGTGCCACCAGTGATTTCCAGGGGAACTCCTACAATGAGCAGTTCTTC.

The sample holds a few counts of this clonotype. The chain links TRBV18 to TRBJ2-3; 10 bases map to TRBD2. The length of the CDR3 is 17 residues. The germline V gene has CDR1 KGHSH and CDR2 LQKENI. The ends lost 0 bases at V and 4 bases at J; junction bases unmatched: 7. The chain's CDR3 is CASSPPWASGGPDTQYF. In DNA, the CDR3 is TGTGCCAGCTCACCACCCTGGGCTAGCGGGGGTCCAGATACGCAGTATTTT.

There are a few counts of this clonotype. CDR3 sequence (DNA): TGTGCCAGCAGCCAAGAGAGGGCTAGAACCGGCCACGGGGAGCTGTTTTTT. The encoded protein is CASSQERARTGHGELFF. The chain links TRBV3-1 to TRBJ2-2; D is perhaps TRBD2 (5 bases). Looked up from germline, CDR1 is LGHDT and CDR2 is YNNKEL (reference sequence). CDR3 length: 17 residues. V shed 0 bases and J shed 7 bases, with 18 bases lying between them.

V is TRBV28 and J is TRBJ2-1; perhaps D is TRBD1 or TRBD2 (6 bases each). Between the trimmed V and J ends, which lost 5 bases and 1 base, there was a span of 24 bases. CDR1 and CDR2 (germline): MDHEN, SYDVKM. The CDR3 is made up of 19 amino acids. As DNA, the CDR3 is TGTGCCAGCAGTGATTCGACTAGTAGTATAAGGGGGTCCTACAATGAGCAGTTCTTC. Translated, it gives CASSDSTSSIRGSYNEQFF.

The CDR3 sequence: CASSQDRGGGYNEQFF. The CDR3 DNA sequence: TGCGCCAGCAGCCAAGACCGCGGGGGCGGCTACAATGAGCAGTTCTTC. The rearrangement uses TRBV4-1 and TRBJ2-1; D may be TRBD2 (7 bases). V lost 0 bases and J lost 3, with 12 bases in between. This CDR3 is built from 16 residues. The V gene's germline CDR1 is MGHRA and CDR2 YSYEKL.

This clonotype showed up just a few times. One end of the junction does not line up with germline, which may come from a read error. This CDR3 reads CAISVSRVGAGQETQYF. The CDR3 bases are TGTGCCATCAGTGTAAGCCGCGTAGGGGCCGGGCAAGAGACCCAGTACTTT. The chain uses TRBV10-3 and TRBJ2-5; tentative D call: TRBD1 (5 bases). Germline V gives CDR1 ENHRY, CDR2 SYGVKD. The CDR3 is 17 amino acids.

This clonotype came up a few times. The chain couples TRBV4-1 to TRBJ2-5; D not certain. The J call could be wrong; TRBJ2-7 is a better fit for the DNA end. Germline assignment: CDR1 MGHRA and CDR2 YSYEKL. CDR3 length: 14 amino acids. The CDR3 region is CASSQEPHSDEQYF. The CDR3 nucleotides read TGCGCCAGCAGCCAAGAGCCCCACAGCGACGAGCAGTACTTC.

The gene calls are TRBV2 and TRBJ2-7, with a tentative D call TRBD1 (6 bases). The CDR3 spans 14 residues. Germline assignment: CDR1 SNHLY and CDR2 FYNNEI. V was trimmed by 6 bases and J by 3 bases, leaving 15 bases between them. CDR3 bases: TGTGCCAGCAGACTAAGCCAGGGGCGCTACGAGCAGTACTTC. Amino acid sequence: CASRLSQGRYEQYF.

This clonotype was picked up many times. The V call is TRBV28, the J call TRBJ2-1; D gene uncertain. The germline V and J ends were trimmed by 0 bases and 8 bases, with 2 bases remaining between them. Germline assignment: CDR1 MDHEN and CDR2 SYDVKM. This CDR3 has 11 amino acids. The CDR3 here is CASSLWDEQFF. CDR3 coding DNA: TGTGCCAGCAGTTTATGGGATGAGCAGTTCTTC.

This clonotype was picked up a small number of times. The chain employs TRBV28 and TRBJ2-2, with TRBD2 as a possible D gene (5 bases). CDR3 length: 16 residues. The ends were cut back, 6 bases at V and 5 bases at J, with 19 bases in the middle. The germline gives CDR1 MDHEN, CDR2 SYDVKM. The CDR3 is CASRLGAGLRTGELFF. The CDR3 DNA follows: TGTGCCAGCAGATTGGGTGCGGGTCTTCGGACCGGGGAGCTGTTTTTT.

The chain recombines TRBV24-1 with TRBJ2-1, with TRBD1 as a possible D gene (6 bases). The CDR3 runs 16 residues. V gave up 2 bases and J gave up 5 bases, with 15 bases separating them. From germline, CDR1 is KGHDR and CDR2 SFDVKD. The CDR3 DNA follows: TGTGCCACCAGTGATTCCAGGGGACAAGATCACAATGAGCAGTTCTTC. Translated, it gives CATSDSRGQDHNEQFF.

This chain links TRBV2 with TRBJ2-1, with 9 bases matching TRBD2. The J call is uncertain, as TRBJ2-7 better fits the DNA end. The CDR3 has 16 residues. Germline V gene lookup returns CDR1 SNHLY and CDR2 FYNNEI. The chain's CDR3 is CASSGRASGIYNEQYF. Written as DNA, the CDR3 is TGTGCCAGCAGTGGACGGGCTAGCGGGATCTACAATGAGCAGTACTTC.

The sample holds a few counts of this clonotype. The chain uses TRBV12-3 or TRBV12-4 and TRBJ1-2; 7 nucleotides match TRBD1. There are 12 residues in the CDR3. J lost 5 bases, V lost 6 bases, and 3 bases had no gene match. The CDR3 DNA reads TGTGCCAGCAGGGGACAGTTATATGGCTACACCTTC. The encoded protein is CASRGQLYGYTF.

The chain is built from TRBV20-1 and TRBJ1-5; 8 bases agree with TRBD1. The CDR3 spans 19 residues. Germline lookup yields CDR1 DFQATT and CDR2 SNEGSKA (reference sequence). V shed 2 bases, J shed 2 bases, and the junction held 17 bases outside the gene matches. As DNA, the CDR3 is TGCAGTGCTAGACGTAGGGCAGGGGGCTTGTCGTATGGCAATCAGCCCCAGCATTTT. Its protein product is CSARRRAGGLSYGNQPQHF.

This clonotype came up a few times. The chain has TRBV3-1 and TRBJ2-7, with TRBD1 matching 7 bases. Germline V gene sequence: CDR1 LGHDT, CDR2 YNNKEL (reference sequence). The V gene end was trimmed by 5 bases and the J gene end by 2 bases; junction bases not matched to a gene: 6. This CDR3 is built from 14 residues. The CDR3 loop reads CASSEGARPYEQYF. CDR3 bases: TGTGCCAGCAGCGAGGGGGCCAGGCCCTACGAGCAGTACTTC.

The sample holds a few counts of this clonotype. CDR3 in amino acids: CASSQGVVGRGLSSNQPQHF. Written as DNA, the CDR3 is TGCGCCAGCAGCCAAGGGGTAGTAGGCAGGGGGCTCTCTAGCAATCAGCCCCAGCATTTT. The chain carries TRBV4-1 and TRBJ1-5, with 8 bases that match TRBD1. The CDR3 is made up of 20 amino acids. Trimming cost V 1 base and J 0 bases; bases outside gene matches: 14. Germline assignment: CDR1 MGHRA and CDR2 YSYEKL.